The clone carrying this T cell receptor (beta chain) was counted many times. The sample originates from a study of regulatory T cells in long-lasting Graves disease. To make TCR beta libraries, researchers used iRepertoire HTBI primers and Arm-PCR of CDR3 regions. One entry per CDR3 protein results from TCRdb running MiXCR on the multiplex PCR reads. Found here are fewer than 450,000 distinct CDR3 sequences, approximately 16% of them singletons; the top ten hold approximately 8%. Regarding time point: newly diagnosed GD, antithyroid drugs for less than 3 months. PBMC-extracted RNA yielded the TCR library. Trimming cost V 2 bases and J 2 bases; bases outside gene matches: 2. This CDR3 contains 16 residues. Germline assignment: CDR1 KGHDR and CDR2 SFDVKD. The sample was also linked to a second study, of T cells in Graves' hyperthyroidism and ophthalmopathy.

This sequence joins TRBV24-1 and TRBJ1-5; TRBD1 agrees at 10 bases. Here the sequenced sample was peripheral blood mononuclear cells (PBMCs), taken at new diagnosis, from a patient treated with antithyroid drugs. This clonotype originated in a woman aged 40 to 50 with Graves disease. This CDR3 reads CATSDSGTGGNQPQHF. CDR3 in DNA: TGTGCCACCAGTGATTCCGGGACAGGGGGCAATCAGCCCCAGCATTTT.